This T cell receptor beta chain derives from a study of patients and donors after allogeneic stem cell transplantation. TCRdb called the RT-PCR reads again in MiXCR, with one record for every CDR3 protein. Of some 150,000 distinct CDR3 sequences listed, 37% were seen once; the top ten hold 50%. This CDR3 region has 13 residues. The junction had 4 bases not matched to a gene; V was cut back by 6 bases and J by 4 bases. From germline, CDR1 is MNHEY and CDR2 SMNVEV (reference sequence). The chain has TRBV27 and TRBJ1-2, with TRBD1 matching 8 bases. The sequenced sample consisted of blood, either unsorted or a sorted T cell fraction (not recorded which). This clonotype was sampled from a human donor who was either an allogeneic HSCT recipient or a stem cell or donor lymphocyte infusion donor (not recorded which). It is not recorded whose cells these are; they may come from a transplant donor. CDR3 loop: CASSQTGAYGYTF. The CDR3, as DNA: TGTGCCAGCAGCCAGACAGGGGCCTATGGCTACACCTTC.